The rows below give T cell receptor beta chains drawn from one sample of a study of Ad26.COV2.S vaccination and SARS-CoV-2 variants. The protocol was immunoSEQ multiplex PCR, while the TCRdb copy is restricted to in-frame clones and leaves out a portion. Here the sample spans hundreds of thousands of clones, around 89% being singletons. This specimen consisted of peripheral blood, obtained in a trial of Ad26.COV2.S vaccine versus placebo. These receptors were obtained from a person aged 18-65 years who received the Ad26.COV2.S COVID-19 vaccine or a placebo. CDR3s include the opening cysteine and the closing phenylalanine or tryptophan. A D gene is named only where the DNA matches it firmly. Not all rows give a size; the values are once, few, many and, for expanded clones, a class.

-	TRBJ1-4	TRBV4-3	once	CASSQFTPGTANEKLFF	TGCGCCAGCAGCCAATTCACACCCGGGACGGCAAATGAAAAACTGTTTTTT
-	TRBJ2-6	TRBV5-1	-	CASSLLPLSGANVLTF	TGCGCCAGCAGCCTCCTACCCCTCTCTGGGGCCAACGTCCTGACTTTC
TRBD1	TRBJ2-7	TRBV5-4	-	CASSSQGATYEQYF	TGTGCCAGCAGCTCACAGGGGGCGACCTACGAGCAGTACTTC
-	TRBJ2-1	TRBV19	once	CASSSRQANSYNEQFF	TGTGCCAGTAGTAGCAGACAGGCCAACTCCTACAATGAGCAGTTCTTC
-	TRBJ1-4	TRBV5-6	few	CASSSGSGRATNEKLFF	TGTGCCAGCAGCTCCGGATCGGGCAGGGCAACTAATGAAAAACTGTTTTTT
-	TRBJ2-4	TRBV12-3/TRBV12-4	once	CASRVGTPNIQYF	TGTGCCAGCAGAGTAGGGACCCCAAACATTCAGTACTTC
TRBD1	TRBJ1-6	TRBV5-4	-	CASSPKTGEGSPLHF	TGTGCCAGCAGCCCAAAAACAGGGGAGGGTTCACCCCTCCACTTT
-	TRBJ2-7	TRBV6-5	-	CASSYSWASNEQYF	TGTGCCAGCAGTTACTCGTGGGCTTCGAACGAGCAGTACTTC
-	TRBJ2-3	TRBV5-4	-	CASSPTSSDTQYF	TGTGCCAGCAGCCCAACCTCGTCCGATACGCAGTATTTT
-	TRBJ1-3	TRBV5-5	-	CASSLEATIGNTIYF	TGTGCCAGCAGCTTGGAGGCAACAATTGGAAACACCATATATTTT
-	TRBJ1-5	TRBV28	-	CASSLAGGNQPQHF	TGTGCCAGCAGTTTAGCTGGGGGAAATCAGCCCCAGCATTTT
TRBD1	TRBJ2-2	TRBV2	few	CASRGQGVMSGELFF	TGTGCCAGCAGGGGACAGGGGGTAATGTCCGGGGAGCTGTTTTTT
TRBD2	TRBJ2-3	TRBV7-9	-	CASSLLAGGFTDTQYF	TGTGCCAGCAGCCTACTAGCGGGGGGATTCACAGATACGCAGTATTTT
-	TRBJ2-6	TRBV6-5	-	CASRNTGSGANVLTF	TGTGCCAGCAGGAACACAGGATCTGGGGCCAACGTCCTGACTTTC
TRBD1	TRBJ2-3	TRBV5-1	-	CASRPGQGHTDTQYF	TGCGCCAGCAGGCCAGGACAGGGTCATACAGATACGCAGTATTTT
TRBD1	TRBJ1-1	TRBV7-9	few	CASSEPGTGAINTEAFF	TGTGCCAGCAGCGAACCCGGGACAGGGGCAATAAACACTGAAGCTTTCTTT
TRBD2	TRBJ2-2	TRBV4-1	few	CASSQDSAGVGTGELFF	TGCGCCAGCAGCCAAGATTCAGCGGGAGTGGGAACCGGGGAGCTGTTTTTT
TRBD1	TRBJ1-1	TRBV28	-	CASRSPGQGIEAFF	TGTGCCAGCAGATCCCCGGGACAGGGGATTGAAGCTTTCTTT
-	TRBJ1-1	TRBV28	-	CASSLRGGRRNTEAFF	TGTGCCAGCAGCCTCAGGGGCGGACGGAGGAACACTGAAGCTTTCTTT
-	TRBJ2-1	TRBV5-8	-	CASSLWSDYNEQFF	TGTGCCAGCAGCTTGTGGTCAGACTACAATGAGCAGTTCTTC
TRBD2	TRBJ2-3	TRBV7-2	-	CASSPSGGAADTQYF	TGTGCCAGCAGCCCCAGCGGGGGGGCGGCAGATACGCAGTATTTT